This is a list of T cell receptor beta chains from one sample in a study of T cell repertoires in cytomegalovirus infection. Each CDR3 protein gets one entry after TCRdb re-called the reads with MiXCR. Of 650,000 to 850,000 distinct CDR3 sequences in the sample, about 29% were seen once. Their antigen targets remain unknown. The source material was cultured CD8+ T cells from PBMCs, sampled from culture after CMV antigen stimulation. The receptors were sampled from a human donor in good health (CMV status not recorded). Some clones in this sample may be carry-over from other donors' samples. CDR3s include the opening cysteine and the closing phenylalanine or tryptophan. The D gene is left open where the match is weak. Rows give clone size only sometimes, using once, few, many, or a class for an expanded clone.

V	size	D	J	DNA	CDR3
TRBV7-8	many	NA	TRBJ1-4	TGTGCCAGCAGGCCCAGGGGTGCGCGGGAAAAACTGTTTTTT	CASRPRGAREKLFF
TRBV7-8	few	TRBD2	TRBJ2-5	TGTGCCAGCAGCTCGGCACTGTCCGGGAGGGGAGAGACCCAGTACTTC	CASSSALSGRGETQYF
TRBV3-1	NA	TRBD2	TRBJ2-7	TGTGCCAGCAGCCAAACGAGCGGGGGGCGCACCTACGAGCAGTACTTC	CASSQTSGGRTYEQYF
TRBV12-5	NA	NA	TRBJ2-5	TGTGCTAGGAGGACCATATCGCGACTAAAAGAGACCCAGTACTTC	CARRTISRLKETQYF
TRBV7-8	many	TRBD2	TRBJ2-1	TGTGCCAGCAGCCACGGACTAGCGGGGGGCCCTTTGAATGAGCAGTTCTTC	CASSHGLAGGPLNEQFF
TRBV27	once	NA	TRBJ2-5	TGTGCCAGCAGTCCCCTAAGTCAGGAGACCCAGTACTTC	CASSPLSQETQYF
TRBV6-2/TRBV6-3	once	TRBD1	TRBJ1-5	TGTGCCAGCAGTACCGGACAGGGTAGGTTTCAGCCCCAGCATTTT	CASSTGQGRFQPQHF
TRBV6-5	NA	NA	TRBJ1-1	TGTGCCAGCAGTTACGGGTACAGGCAGAACACTGAAGCTTTCTTT	CASSYGYRQNTEAFF
TRBV7-7	few	TRBD1	TRBJ2-1	TGTGCTAGCAGCTTAGGGGACAGGGTCAATGAGCAGTTCTTC	CASSLGDRVNEQFF
TRBV4-1	few	NA	TRBJ2-3	TGCGCCAGCAGCCAAGTCGGAAGGAGATTAAGCACAGATACGCAGTATTTT	CASSQVGRRLSTDTQYF
TRBV29-1	NA	NA	TRBJ1-2	TGCAGCGCCCTAACCGGGGGCTATGGCTACACCTTC	CSALTGGYGYTF
TRBV6-5	once	NA	TRBJ2-7	TGTGCCAGCACCCCAAAGGGGCCCTACTACGAGCAGTACTTC	CASTPKGPYYEQYF
TRBV6-2/TRBV6-3	few	TRBD1	TRBJ2-7	TGTGCCAGCAGTTATAACAGGGGATACGAGCAGTACTTC	CASSYNRGYEQYF
TRBV10-3	NA	NA	TRBJ1-2	TGTGCCATCAGTCAGGACGCGTATGGCTACACCTTC	CAISQDAYGYTF
TRBV25-1	NA	TRBD1	TRBJ1-6	TGTGCCAGCAGTGAAATGACAGGGGCAACTTCACCCCTCCACTTT	CASSEMTGATSPLHF
TRBV15	NA	NA	TRBJ1-2	TGTGCCACCCCGGGCCCCAGGAGGAGTGGCTACACCTTC	CATPGPRRSGYTF
TRBV5-5	NA	NA	TRBJ1-1	TGTGCCAGCAGCTTACCAAGAACCCCTTTGAACACTGAAGCTTTCTTT	CASSLPRTPLNTEAFF